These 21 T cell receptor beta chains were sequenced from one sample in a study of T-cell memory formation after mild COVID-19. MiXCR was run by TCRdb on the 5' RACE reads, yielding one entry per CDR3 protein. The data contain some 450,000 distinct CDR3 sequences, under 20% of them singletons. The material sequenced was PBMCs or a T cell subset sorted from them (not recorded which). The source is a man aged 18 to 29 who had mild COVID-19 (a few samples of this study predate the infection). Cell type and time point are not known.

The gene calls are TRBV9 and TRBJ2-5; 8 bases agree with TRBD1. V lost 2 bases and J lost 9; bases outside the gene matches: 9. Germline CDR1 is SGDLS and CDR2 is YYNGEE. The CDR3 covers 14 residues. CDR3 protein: CASSVTGGPVSQYF. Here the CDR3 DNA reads TGTGCCAGCAGCGTTACAGGGGGGCCCGTCTCCCAGTACTTC.

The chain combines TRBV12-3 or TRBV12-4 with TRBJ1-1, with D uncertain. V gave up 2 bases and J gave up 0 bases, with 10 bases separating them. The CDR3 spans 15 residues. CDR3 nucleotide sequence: TGTGCCAGCAGTTTAAGTTTTGGGGTGAACACTGAAGCTTTCTTT. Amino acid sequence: CASSLSFGVNTEAFF.

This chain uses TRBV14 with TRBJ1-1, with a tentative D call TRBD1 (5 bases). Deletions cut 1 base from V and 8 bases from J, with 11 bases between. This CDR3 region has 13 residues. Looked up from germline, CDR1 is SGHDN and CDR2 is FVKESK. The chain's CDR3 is CASSQAWAGEAFF. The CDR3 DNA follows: TGTGCCAGCAGCCAAGCGTGGGCAGGGGAAGCTTTCTTT.

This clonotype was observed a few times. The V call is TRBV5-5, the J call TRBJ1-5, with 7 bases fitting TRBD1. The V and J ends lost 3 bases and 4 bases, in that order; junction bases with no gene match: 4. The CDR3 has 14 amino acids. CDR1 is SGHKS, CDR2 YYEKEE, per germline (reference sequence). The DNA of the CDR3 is TGTGCCAGCAGCTCCGGGACAGAGAATCAGCCCCAGCATTTT. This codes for CASSSGTENQPQHF. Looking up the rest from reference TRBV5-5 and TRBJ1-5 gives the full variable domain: DAGVTQSPTHLIKTRGQQVTLRCSPISGHKSVSWYQQVLGQGPQFIFQYYEKEERGRGNFPDRFSARQFPNYSSELNVNALLLGDSALYLCASSSGTENQPQHFGDGTRLSIL.

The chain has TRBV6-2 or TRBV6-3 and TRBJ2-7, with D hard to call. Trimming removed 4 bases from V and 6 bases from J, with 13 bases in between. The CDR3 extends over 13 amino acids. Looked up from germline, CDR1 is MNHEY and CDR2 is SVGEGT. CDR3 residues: CASSFAARSEQYV. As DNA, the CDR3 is TGTGCCAGCAGTTTTGCCGCGAGGTCCGAGCAGTACGTC.

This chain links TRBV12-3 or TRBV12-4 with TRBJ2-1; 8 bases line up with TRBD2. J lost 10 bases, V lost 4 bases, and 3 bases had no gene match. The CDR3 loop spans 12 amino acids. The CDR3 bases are TGTGCCAGCAGTTGGGGCGGGAGGGAGCAGTTCTTC. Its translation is CASSWGGREQFF.

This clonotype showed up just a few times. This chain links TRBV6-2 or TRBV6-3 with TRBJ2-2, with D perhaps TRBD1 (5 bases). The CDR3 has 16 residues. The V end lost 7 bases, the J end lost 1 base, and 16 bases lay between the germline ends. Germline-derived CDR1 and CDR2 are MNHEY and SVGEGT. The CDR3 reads CASTLQAGKNTGELFF. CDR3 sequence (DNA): TGTGCCAGCACCCTCCAGGCAGGGAAGAACACCGGGGAGCTGTTTTTT.

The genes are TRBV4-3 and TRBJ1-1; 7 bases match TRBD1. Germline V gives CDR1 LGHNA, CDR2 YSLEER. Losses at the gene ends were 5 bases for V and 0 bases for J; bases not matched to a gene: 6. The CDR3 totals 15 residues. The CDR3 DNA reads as TGCGCCAGCAGCAAGCGACAGGGCCTGAACACTGAAGCTTTCTTT. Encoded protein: CASSKRQGLNTEAFF.

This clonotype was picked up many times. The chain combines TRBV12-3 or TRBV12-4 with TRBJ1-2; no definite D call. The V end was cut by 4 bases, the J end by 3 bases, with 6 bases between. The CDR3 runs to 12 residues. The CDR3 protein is CASSSQDYGYTF. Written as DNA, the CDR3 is TGTGCCAGCAGTTCCCAGGACTATGGCTACACCTTC.

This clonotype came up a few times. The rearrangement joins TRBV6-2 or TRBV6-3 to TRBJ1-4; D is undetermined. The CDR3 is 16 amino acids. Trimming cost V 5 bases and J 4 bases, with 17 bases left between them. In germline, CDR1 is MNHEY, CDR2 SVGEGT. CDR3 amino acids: CASSQQPKTGNEKLFF. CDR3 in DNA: TGTGCCAGCAGTCAACAACCGAAGACTGGTAATGAAAAACTGTTTTTT.

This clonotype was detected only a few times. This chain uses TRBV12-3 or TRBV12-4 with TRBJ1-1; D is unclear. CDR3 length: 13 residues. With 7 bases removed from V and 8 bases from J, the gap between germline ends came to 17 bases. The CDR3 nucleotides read TGTGCCAGCAATCCGACCCGATTAACGGAAGCTTTCTTT. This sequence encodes CASNPTRLTEAFF.

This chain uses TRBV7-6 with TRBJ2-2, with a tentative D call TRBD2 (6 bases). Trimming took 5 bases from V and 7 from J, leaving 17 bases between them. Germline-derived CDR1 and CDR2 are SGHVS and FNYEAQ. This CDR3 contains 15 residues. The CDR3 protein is CASSPNPGVDGELFF. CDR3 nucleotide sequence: TGTGCCAGCAGCCCCAACCCGGGGGTGGACGGGGAGCTGTTTTTT.

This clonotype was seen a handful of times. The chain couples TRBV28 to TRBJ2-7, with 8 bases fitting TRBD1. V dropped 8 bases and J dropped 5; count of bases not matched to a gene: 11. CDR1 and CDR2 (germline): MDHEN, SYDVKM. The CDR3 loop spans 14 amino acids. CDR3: CASSGSDRAHEQYF. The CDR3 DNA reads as TGTGCCAGCTCTGGCTCGGACAGGGCCCACGAGCAGTACTTC.

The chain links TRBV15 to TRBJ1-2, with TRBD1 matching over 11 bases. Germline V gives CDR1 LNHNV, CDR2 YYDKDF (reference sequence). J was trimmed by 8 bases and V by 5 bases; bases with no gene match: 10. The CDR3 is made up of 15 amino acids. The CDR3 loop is CATSEGRDRGNGYTF. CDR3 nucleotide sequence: TGTGCCACCAGCGAAGGCCGGGACAGGGGGAACGGCTACACCTTC.

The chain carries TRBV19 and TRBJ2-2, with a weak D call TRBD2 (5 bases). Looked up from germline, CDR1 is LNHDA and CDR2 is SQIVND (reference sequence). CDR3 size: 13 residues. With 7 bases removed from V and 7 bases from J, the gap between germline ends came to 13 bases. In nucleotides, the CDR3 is TGTGCCAGTAAATCGGCGGGCCACGGGGAGCTGTTTTTT. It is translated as CASKSAGHGELFF.

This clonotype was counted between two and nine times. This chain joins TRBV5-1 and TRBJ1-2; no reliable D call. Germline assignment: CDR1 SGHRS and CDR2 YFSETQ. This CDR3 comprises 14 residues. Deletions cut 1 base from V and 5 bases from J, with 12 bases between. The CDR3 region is CASSLRNAVYGYTF. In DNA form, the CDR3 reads TGCGCCAGCAGCTTGCGAAACGCAGTTTATGGCTACACCTTC.

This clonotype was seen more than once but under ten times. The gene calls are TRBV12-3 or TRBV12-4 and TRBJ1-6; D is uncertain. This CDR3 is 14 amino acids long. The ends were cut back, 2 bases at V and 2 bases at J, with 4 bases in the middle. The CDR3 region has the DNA TGTGCCAGCAGTTTAAGCCCCTATAATTCACCCCTCCACTTT. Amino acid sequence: CASSLSPYNSPLHF.

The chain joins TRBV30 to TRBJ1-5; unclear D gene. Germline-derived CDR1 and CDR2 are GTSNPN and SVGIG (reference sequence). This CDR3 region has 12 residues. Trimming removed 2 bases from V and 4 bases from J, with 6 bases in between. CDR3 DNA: TGTGCCTGGAGTATGGGGAATCAGCCCCAGCATTTT. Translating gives CAWSMGNQPQHF. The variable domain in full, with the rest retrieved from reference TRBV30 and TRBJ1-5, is SQTIHQWPATLVQPVGSPLSLECTVEGTSNPNLYWYRQAAGRGLQLLFYSVGIGQISSEVPQNLSASRPQDRQFILSSKKLLLSDSGFYLCAWSMGNQPQHFGDGTRLSIL.

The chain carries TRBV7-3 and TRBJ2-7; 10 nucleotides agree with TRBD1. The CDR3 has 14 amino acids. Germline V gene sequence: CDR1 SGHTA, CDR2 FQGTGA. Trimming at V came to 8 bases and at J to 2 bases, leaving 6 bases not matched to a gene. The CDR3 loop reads CASAPGQGTYEQYF. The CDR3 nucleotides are TGTGCCAGCGCCCCGGGACAGGGGACCTACGAGCAGTACTTC.

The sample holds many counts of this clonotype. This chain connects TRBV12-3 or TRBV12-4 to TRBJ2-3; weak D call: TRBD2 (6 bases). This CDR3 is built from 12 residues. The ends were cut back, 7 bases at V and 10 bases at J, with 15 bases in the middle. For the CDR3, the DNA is TGTGCCAGCAAGAGCCCGTGGAGGGCGCAGTATTTT. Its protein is CASKSPWRAQYF.

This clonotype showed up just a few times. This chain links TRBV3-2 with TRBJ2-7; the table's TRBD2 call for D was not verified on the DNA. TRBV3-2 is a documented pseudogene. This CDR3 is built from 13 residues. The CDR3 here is CAILAGTSYEQYV. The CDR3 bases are TGTGCCATACTAGCGGGGACCTCCTACGAGCAGTACGTC.